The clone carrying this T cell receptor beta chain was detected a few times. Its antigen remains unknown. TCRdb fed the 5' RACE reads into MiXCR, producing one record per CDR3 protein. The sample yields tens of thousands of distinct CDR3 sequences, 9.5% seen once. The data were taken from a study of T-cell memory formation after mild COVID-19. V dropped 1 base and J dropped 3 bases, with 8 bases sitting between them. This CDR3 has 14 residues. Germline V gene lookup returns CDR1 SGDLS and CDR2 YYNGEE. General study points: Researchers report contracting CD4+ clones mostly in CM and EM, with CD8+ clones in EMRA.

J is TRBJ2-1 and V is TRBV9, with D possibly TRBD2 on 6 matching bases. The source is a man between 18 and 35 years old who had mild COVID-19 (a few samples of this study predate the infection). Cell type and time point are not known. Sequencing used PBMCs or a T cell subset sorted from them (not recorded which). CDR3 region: CASSVQGGYNEQFF. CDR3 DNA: TGTGCCAGCAGCGTACAGGGAGGCTACAATGAGCAGTTCTTC.